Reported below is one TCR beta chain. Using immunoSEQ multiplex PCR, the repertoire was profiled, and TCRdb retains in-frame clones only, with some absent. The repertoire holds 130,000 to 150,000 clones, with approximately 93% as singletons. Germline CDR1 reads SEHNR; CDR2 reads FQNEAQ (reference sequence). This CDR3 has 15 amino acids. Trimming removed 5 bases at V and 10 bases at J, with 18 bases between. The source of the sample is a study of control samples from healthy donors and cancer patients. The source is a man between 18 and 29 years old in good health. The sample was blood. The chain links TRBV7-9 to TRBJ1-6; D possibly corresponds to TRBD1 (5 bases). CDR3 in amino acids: CASSPGAAGASPLHF. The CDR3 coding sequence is TGTGCCAGCAGCCCCGGGGCGGCCGGCGCCTCACCCCTCCACTTT. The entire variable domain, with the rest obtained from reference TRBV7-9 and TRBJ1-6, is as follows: DTGVSQNPRHKITKRGQNVTFRCDPISEHNRLYWYRQTLGQGPEFLTYFQNEAQLEKSRLLSDRFSAERPKGSFSTLEIQRTEQGDSAMYLCASSPGAAGASPLHFGNGTRLTVT.